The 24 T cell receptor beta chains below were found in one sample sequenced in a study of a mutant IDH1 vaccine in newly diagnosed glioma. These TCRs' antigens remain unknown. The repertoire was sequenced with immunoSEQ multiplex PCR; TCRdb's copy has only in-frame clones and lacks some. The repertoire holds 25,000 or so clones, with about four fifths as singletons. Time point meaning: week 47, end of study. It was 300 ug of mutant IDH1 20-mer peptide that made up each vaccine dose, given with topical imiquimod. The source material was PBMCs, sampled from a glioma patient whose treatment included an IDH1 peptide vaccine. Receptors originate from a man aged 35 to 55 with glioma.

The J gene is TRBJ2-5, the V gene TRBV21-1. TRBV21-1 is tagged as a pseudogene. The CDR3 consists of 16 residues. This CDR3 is CASSKVRHRGGETQYF. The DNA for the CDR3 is TGTGCCAGCAGCAAAGTCCGCCACAGGGGAGGGGAGACCCAGTACTTC.

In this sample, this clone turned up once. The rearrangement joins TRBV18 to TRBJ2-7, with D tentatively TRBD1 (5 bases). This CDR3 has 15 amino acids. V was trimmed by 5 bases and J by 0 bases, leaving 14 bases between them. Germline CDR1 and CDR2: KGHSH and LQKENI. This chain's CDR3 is CASSDTGSNSYEQYF. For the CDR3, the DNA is TGTGCCAGCTCAGACACAGGTTCTAACTCCTACGAGCAGTACTTC.

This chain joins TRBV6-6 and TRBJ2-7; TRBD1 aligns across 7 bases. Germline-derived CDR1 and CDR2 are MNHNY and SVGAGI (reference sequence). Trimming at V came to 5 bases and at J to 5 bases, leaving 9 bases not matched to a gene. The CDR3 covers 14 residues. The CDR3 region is CASSPPTGSNEQYF. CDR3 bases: TGTGCCAGCAGTCCCCCGACAGGGTCCAACGAGCAGTACTTC.

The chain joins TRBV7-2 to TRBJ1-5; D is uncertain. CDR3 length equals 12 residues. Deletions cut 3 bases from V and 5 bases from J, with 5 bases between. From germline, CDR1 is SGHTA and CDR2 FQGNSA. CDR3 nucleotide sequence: TGTGCCAGCAGCTTGGGATATCAGCCCCAGCATTTT. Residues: CASSLGYQPQHF.

The CDR3 region is CASSFVGREQYF. In nucleotides, the CDR3 is TGTGCCAGCAGCTTTGTCGGACGGGAGCAGTACTTC. This chain joins TRBV5-6 and TRBJ2-7; D not certain. The CDR3 contains 12 residues. Trimming removed 2 bases at V and 7 bases at J, with 10 bases between. Germline CDR1 reads SGHDT; CDR2 reads YYEEEE.

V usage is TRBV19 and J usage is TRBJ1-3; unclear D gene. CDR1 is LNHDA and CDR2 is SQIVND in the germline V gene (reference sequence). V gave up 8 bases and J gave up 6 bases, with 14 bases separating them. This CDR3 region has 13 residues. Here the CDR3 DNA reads TGTGCCAGTTCCGCTGAAGGATTAAACACCATATATTTT. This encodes CASSAEGLNTIYF.

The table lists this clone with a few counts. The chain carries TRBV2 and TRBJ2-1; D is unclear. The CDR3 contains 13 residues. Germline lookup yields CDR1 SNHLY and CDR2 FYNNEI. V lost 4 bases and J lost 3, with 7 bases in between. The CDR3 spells CASSGLGYNEQFF. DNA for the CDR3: TGTGCCAGCAGTGGTCTGGGCTACAATGAGCAGTTCTTC.

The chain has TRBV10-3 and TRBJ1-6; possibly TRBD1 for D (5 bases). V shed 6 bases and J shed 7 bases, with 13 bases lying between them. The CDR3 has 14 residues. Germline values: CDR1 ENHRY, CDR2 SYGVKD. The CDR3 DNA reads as TGTGCCATCAGCAGCGGGACGGCCAATTCACCCCTCCACTTT. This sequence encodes CAISSGTANSPLHF.

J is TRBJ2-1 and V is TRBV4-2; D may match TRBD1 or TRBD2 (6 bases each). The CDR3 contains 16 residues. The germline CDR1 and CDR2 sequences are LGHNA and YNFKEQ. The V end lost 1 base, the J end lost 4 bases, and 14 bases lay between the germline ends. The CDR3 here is CASSQGGGGPYNEQFF. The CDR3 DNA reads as TGTGCCAGCAGCCAAGGAGGAGGGGGGCCTTACAATGAGCAGTTCTTC.

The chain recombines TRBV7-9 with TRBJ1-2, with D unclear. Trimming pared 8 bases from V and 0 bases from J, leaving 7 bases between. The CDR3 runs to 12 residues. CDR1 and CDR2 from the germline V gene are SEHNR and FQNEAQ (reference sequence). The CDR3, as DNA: TGTGCCAGCGCAGACTCTAACTATGGCTACACCTTC. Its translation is CASADSNYGYTF.

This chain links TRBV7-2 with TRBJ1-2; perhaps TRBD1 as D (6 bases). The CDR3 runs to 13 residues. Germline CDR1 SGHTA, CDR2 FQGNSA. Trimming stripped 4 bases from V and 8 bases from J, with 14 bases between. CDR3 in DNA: TGTGCCAGCAGCTCAGGGGAGGGAAGAGGCTACACCTTC. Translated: CASSSGEGRGYTF.

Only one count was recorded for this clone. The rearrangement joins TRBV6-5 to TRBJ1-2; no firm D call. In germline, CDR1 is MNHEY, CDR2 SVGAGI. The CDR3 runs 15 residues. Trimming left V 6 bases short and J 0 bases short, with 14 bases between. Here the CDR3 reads CASSYSIAANYGYTF. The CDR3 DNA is TGTGCCAGCAGCTATAGTATCGCGGCTAACTATGGCTACACCTTC.

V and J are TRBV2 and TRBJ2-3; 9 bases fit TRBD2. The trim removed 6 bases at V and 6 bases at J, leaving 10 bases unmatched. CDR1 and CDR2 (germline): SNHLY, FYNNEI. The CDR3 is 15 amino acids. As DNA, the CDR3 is TGTGCCAGCAGGGTTGGGGCGGGAGGGCCGGATACGCAGTATTTT. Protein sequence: CASRVGAGGPDTQYF.

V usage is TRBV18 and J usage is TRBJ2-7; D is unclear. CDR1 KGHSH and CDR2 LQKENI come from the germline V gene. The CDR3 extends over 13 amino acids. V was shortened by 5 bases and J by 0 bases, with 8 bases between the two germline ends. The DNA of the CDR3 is TGTGCCAGCTCAAGCGTGAGCTCCTACGAGCAGTACTTC. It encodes CASSSVSSYEQYF.

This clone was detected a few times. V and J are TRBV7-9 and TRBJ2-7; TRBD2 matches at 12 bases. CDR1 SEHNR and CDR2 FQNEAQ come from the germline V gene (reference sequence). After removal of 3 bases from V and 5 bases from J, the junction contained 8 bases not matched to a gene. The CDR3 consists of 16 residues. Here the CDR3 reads CASSFSTSGGTHEQYF. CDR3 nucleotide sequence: TGTGCCAGCAGCTTCTCAACTAGCGGGGGGACCCACGAGCAGTACTTC.

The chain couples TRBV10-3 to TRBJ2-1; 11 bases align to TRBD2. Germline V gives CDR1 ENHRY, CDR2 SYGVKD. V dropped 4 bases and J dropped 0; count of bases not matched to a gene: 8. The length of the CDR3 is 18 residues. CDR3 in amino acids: CAISVAGTSGRSYNEQFF. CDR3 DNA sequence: TGTGCCATCAGTGTCGCCGGGACTAGCGGTCGCTCCTACAATGAGCAGTTCTTC.

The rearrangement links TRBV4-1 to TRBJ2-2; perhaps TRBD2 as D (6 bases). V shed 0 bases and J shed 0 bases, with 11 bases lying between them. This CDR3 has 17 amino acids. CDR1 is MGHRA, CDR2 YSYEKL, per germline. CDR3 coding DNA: TGCGCCAGCAGCCAAGAGGGGGGATCCGCGAACACCGGGGAGCTGTTTTTT. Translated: CASSQEGGSANTGELFF.

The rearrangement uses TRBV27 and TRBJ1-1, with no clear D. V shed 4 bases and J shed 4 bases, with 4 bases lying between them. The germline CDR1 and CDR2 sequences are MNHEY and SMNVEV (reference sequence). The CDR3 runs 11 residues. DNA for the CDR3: TGTGCCAGCAGTTCCATCACTGAAGCTTTCTTT. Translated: CASSSITEAFF.

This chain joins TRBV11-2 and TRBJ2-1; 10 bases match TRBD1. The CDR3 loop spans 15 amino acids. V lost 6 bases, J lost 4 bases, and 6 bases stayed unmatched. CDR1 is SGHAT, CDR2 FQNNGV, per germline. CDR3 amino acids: CASSSGTGDYNEQFF. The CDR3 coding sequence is TGTGCCAGCAGTTCCGGGACAGGGGATTACAATGAGCAGTTCTTC.

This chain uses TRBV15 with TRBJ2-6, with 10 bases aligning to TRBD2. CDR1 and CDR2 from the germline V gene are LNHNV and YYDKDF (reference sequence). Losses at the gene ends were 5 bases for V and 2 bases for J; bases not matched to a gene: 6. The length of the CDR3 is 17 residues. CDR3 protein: CATSPSGRGTGANVLTF. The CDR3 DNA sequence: TGTGCCACCAGCCCTAGCGGGAGAGGTACTGGGGCCAACGTCCTGACTTTC.

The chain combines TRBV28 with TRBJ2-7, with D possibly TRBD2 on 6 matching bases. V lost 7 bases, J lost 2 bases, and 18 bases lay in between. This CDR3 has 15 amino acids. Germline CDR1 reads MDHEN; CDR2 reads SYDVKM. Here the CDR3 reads CASKRRVQDTYEQYF. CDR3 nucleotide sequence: TGTGCCAGCAAGAGGAGGGTTCAGGATACCTACGAGCAGTACTTC.

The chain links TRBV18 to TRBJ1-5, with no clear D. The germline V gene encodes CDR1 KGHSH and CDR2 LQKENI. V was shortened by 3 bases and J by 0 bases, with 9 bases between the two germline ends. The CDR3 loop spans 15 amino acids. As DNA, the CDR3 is TGTGCCAGCTCACCGGATCGGGCTAGCAATCAGCCCCAGCATTTT. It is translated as CASSPDRASNQPQHF.

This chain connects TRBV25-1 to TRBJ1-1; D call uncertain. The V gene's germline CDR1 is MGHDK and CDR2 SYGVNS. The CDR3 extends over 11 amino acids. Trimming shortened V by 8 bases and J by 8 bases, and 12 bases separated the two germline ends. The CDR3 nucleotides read TGTGCCAGCGGCCCCACCCGAGAAGCTTTCTTT. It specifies CASGPTREAFF.

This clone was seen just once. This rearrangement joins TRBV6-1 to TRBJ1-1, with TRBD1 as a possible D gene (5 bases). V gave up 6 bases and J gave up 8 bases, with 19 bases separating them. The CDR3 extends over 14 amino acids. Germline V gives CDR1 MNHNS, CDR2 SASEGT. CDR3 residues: CASRGQGLLAEAFF. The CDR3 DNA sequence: TGTGCCAGCAGAGGGCAGGGTTTGTTGGCCGAAGCTTTCTTT.